Following are 20 T cell receptor beta chains from one sample sequenced in a study of tumor-infiltrating lymphocytes in primary liver carcinoma. cDNA specific to TCR beta was made from 500 ng of total RNA, with a constant-region primer employed for priming. Employing slightly modified ARM-PCR, three nested multiplex PCR rounds were run, and these gave rise to the TCR beta libraries. PCR rounds one and two used TRBV1-TRBV30 forward primers with a C-beta reverse primer for about 11 cycles each. A single record per CDR3 protein comes from TCRdb applying MiXCR to the multiplex PCR reads. The data contain approximately 100,000 distinct CDR3 sequences, under 70% of them seen just once; the ten biggest clones take up approximately 12%. From 20-30 mg of unsorted bulk tissue, DNA and RNA were co-extracted together. Sequencing input: liver tumor tissue from sampling region 2. Subset specified: tumor region T2, inferior pole. Source of these receptors: an older woman with primary liver carcinoma and hepatitis B virus infection.

Comment on this clonotype: Germline and junction disagree at one end, which may indicate a read error. The CDR3 sequence: CASSLGAGTDMQYF. The DNA of the CDR3 is TGTGCCAGCAGCTTAGGGGCGGGCACAGATATGCAGTATTTT. The rearrangement links TRBV7-9 to TRBJ2-3, with D perhaps matching TRBD2 (5 bases). CDR1 is SEHNR, CDR2 FQNEAQ, per germline (reference sequence). This CDR3 spans 14 amino acids. The full variable domain, rest sourced from reference TRBV7-9 and TRBJ2-3, is DTGVSQNPRHKITKRGQNVTFRCDPISEHNRLYWYRQTLGQGPEFLTYFQNEAQLEKSRLLSDRFSAERPKGSFSTLEIQRTEQGDSAMYLCASSLGAGTDMQYFGPGTRLTVL.

As concerns this clonotype: This CDR3 is missing its conserved last phenylalanine or tryptophan, likely due to a read error. The chain joins TRBV28 to TRBJ1-5; TRBD1 might be the D (6 bases). V lost 8 bases and J lost 6, with 20 bases in between. The CDR3 sequence is 15 residues long. CDR1 and CDR2 (germline): MDHEN, SYDVKM. CDR3 DNA: TGTGCCAGCGGATTGCTACAGGGTGGGGGTCAGCCCCAGCATGTT. Its translation: CASGLLQGGGQPQHV.

On this clonotype: This may be a read error: a much more frequent sequence differs by one nucleotide. The gene calls are TRBV5-1 and TRBJ1-6, with no clear D. Looked up from germline, CDR1 is SGHRS and CDR2 is YFSETQ. The CDR3 totals 15 residues. CDR3 DNA sequence: TGCGCCAGCACCCTCGACGCGTTGGAGAATTTACCCCTCCACTTT. It translates to CASTLDALENLPLHF.

The DNA for the CDR3 is TGTGCCAGTCGCAGGGGGGCGGAGACCCAGTACTTC. It translates to CASRRGAETQYF. This chain uses TRBV12-3 or TRBV12-4 with TRBJ2-5; a weak D match, TRBD1 (7 bases). This CDR3 has 12 amino acids. V was cut by 9 bases and J by 5 bases, with 13 bases left in between.

This clonotype came up many times. This rearrangement joins TRBV28 to TRBJ2-7; 11 nucleotides match TRBD2. Germline V gene data show CDR1 as MDHEN and CDR2 as SYDVKM. Germline trimming cut 10 bases from V and 5 bases from J; bases unmatched to any gene: 16. The CDR3 has 16 amino acids. The CDR3 reads CATGGKELAGVNEQYF. The CDR3 bases are TGTGCCACCGGGGGTAAGGAACTAGCGGGAGTAAACGAGCAGTACTTC.

In the case of this clonotype: Germline and junction disagree at one end, which may indicate a read error. The chain carries TRBV28 and TRBJ2-1, with 7 bases identical to TRBD2. Looked up from germline, CDR1 is MDHEN and CDR2 is SYDVKM. CDR3 length: 18 amino acids. This CDR3 is CASRLWGGRSSSYKEQFF. The CDR3 DNA follows: TGCGCCAGCCGACTCTGGGGGGGACGGTCTAGCTCCTACAAAGAGCAGTTCTTC. Full variable domain (missing parts from reference TRBV28 and TRBJ2-1): DVKVTQSSRYLVKRTGEKVFLECVQDMDHENMFWYRQDPGLGLRLIYFSYDVKMKEKGDIPEGYSVSREKKERFSLILESASTNQTSMYLCASRLWGGRSSSYKEQFFGPGTRLTVL.

Details on this clonotype: The junction differs from germline at one of its ends, possibly a read error. The chain carries TRBV5-1 and TRBJ2-3, with D possibly being TRBD1 (5 bases). The CDR3 sequence is 13 residues long. Germline V lookup: CDR1 SGHRS, CDR2 YFSETQ. In DNA, the CDR3 is TGCGCCAGCAGCTTGGTCCTGACAGATACGCACTATTTT. This sequence encodes CASSLVLTDTHYF. The full variable domain, completed using reference TRBV5-1 and TRBJ2-3, is KAGVTQTPRYLIKTRGQQVTLSCSPISGHRSVSWYQQTPGQGLQFLFEYFSETQRNKGNFPGRFSGRQFSNSRSEMNVSTLELGDSALYLCASSLVLTDTHYFGPGTRLTVL.

On this clonotype itself: Just one base apart from a much larger clone, this may be a read error. The genes are TRBV5-4 and TRBJ2-3, with TRBD2 identical over 7 bases. Per the germline V gene, CDR1 is SGHNT and CDR2 is YYREEE (reference sequence). This CDR3 has 14 residues. The CDR3 nucleotides read TGTGTCAGCAGCTTGGGCGGGAGCGTCGATACGCAGTATTTT. Translating gives CVSSLGGSVDTQYF.

Comments on this clonotype: This may be a read error, as it is one base from a much larger clone. This chain connects TRBV28 to TRBJ1-2; 9 bases agree with TRBD1. CDR3 size: 13 residues. J gave up 9 bases and V 5 bases, and 7 bases lay outside the gene matches. Germline CDR1 and CDR2: MDHEN and SYDVKM. Here the CDR3 DNA reads TGTGCCAGCAGTCAGACAGGGGGTGTTAGCTACACCTTC. Protein product: CASSQTGGVSYTF.

As regards this clonotype: A much larger clone lies one base from this, so it may be a read error. The V gene is TRBV29-1, the J gene TRBJ2-5; 12 nucleotides agree with TRBD2. Germline-derived CDR1 and CDR2 are SQVTM and ANQGSEA. This CDR3 contains 17 residues. The CDR3 region is CSVGDLAGGPRQETRYF. As DNA, the CDR3 is TGCAGCGTTGGGGATCTAGCGGGAGGGCCGAGACAAGAGACCCGGTACTTC.

A remark on this clonotype: A read error is possible here, since a much larger clone lies one base away. The rearrangement uses TRBV30 and TRBJ1-5; no firm D call. Trimming took 3 bases from V and 0 from J, leaving 6 bases between them. The CDR3 extends over 13 amino acids. The V gene's germline CDR1 is GTSNPN and CDR2 SVGIG (reference sequence). The chain's CDR3 is CAWRVDSNQPQHF. In DNA, the CDR3 is TGTGCCTGGAGAGTCGATAGCAATCAGCCCCAGCATTTT.

As to this clonotype: A read error may explain this, as a much larger clone is one base away. V and J are TRBV5-6 and TRBJ2-5; D is uncertain. The CDR3 consists of 14 residues. The V and J ends lost 0 bases and 3 bases respectively, with 9 bases between them. The germline gives CDR1 SGHDT, CDR2 YYEEEE. CDR3 protein: CASSLVLVEETQYF. In DNA, the CDR3 is TGTGCCAGCAGCTTGGTGCTAGTTGAAGAGACCCAGTACTTC. The full variable domain, with the rest looked up from reference TRBV5-6 and TRBJ2-5, is DAGVTQSPTHLIKTRGQQVTLRCSPKSGHDTVSWYQQALGQGPQFIFQYYEEEERQRGNFPDRFSGHQFPNYSSELNVNALLLGDSALYLCASSLVLVEETQYFGPGTRLLVL.

This rearrangement joins TRBV14 to TRBJ2-2; 7 bases line up with TRBD1. The CDR3 consists of 21 residues. V gave up 0 bases and J gave up 4 bases; unmatched junction bases: 20. The V gene's germline CDR1 is SGHDN and CDR2 FVKESK. CDR3 nucleotides: TGTGCCAGCAGCCAAGATATACCACACGAATTCCGAGACAGGGCCACCGGGGAGCTGTTTTTT. Translating gives CASSQDIPHEFRDRATGELFF.

Comment on this clonotype: The junction does not match germline at one end; this may be a read error. The J gene is TRBJ2-2, the V gene TRBV6-1; possibly TRBD1 or TRBD2 for D (5 bases each). There are 13 residues in the CDR3. Germline values: CDR1 MNHNS, CDR2 SASEGT. The CDR3 protein is CTSSVRGTGEPFF. DNA of the CDR3: TGTACCAGCAGTGTTAGGGGAACCGGGGAGCCGTTTTTT.

This chain joins TRBV2 and TRBJ2-4, with 7 bases fitting TRBD1. Per the germline V gene, CDR1 is SNHLY and CDR2 is FYNNEI. The CDR3 contains 18 residues. Trimming took 6 bases from V and 3 from J; bases not matched to a gene: 17. CDR3 amino acids: CASRAGTAIAMGKNIQYF. CDR3 sequence (DNA): TGTGCCAGCAGAGCCGGGACAGCGATAGCCATGGGCAAAAACATTCAGTACTTC.

Regarding this clonotype: Since the CDR3 does not end with the conserved phenylalanine or tryptophan, this likely comes from a read error. It is unclear where the CDR3 begins or ends on the DNA, so no DNA is shown, and the CDR3 is as TCRdb lists it. The rearrangement uses TRBV30 and TRBJ2-7; TRBD2, the D gene given by the table, was not confirmed from the DNA. The germline V gene encodes CDR1 GTSNPN and CDR2 SVGIG (reference sequence). With termini counted, the CDR3 has 13 amino acids. CDR3 sequence: CAWRRRGVKEQYS.

J is TRBJ2-5 and V is TRBV5-1; possibly TRBD1 for D (5 bases). CDR3 length equals 12 residues. Germline assignment: CDR1 SGHRS and CDR2 YFSETQ. The ends were cut back, 4 bases at V and 12 bases at J, with 16 bases in the middle. The CDR3 region is CASSAVRALKYF. CDR3 bases: TGCGCCAGCAGCGCCGTCAGGGCCCTCAAGTACTTC.

In its sample, this clonotype was seen once. One end of the junction fails to match germline, which may point to a read error. V and J are TRBV11-3 and TRBJ1-1, with D hard to call. Germline V gene lookup returns CDR1 SGHNT and CDR2 YENEEA. The CDR3 totals 14 residues. The DNA of the CDR3 is TGTGTCAGCAGCCAGGACGGCTTGATCACAGAAGCTTTCTTT. Amino acids: CVSSQDGLITEAFF.

As regards this clonotype: One end of the junction fails to match germline, which may point to a read error. This chain joins TRBV6-6 and TRBJ1-6; D might be TRBD1 (5 bases). The length of the CDR3 is 14 residues. Germline lookup yields CDR1 MNHNY and CDR2 SVGAGI (reference sequence). In DNA form, the CDR3 reads TGTGTCAGCAGTAAAGGGGACGGGAATTCACCCCTCCACTTT. Translating gives CVSSKGDGNSPLHF.

As for this clonotype: This may be a read error: a much more frequent sequence differs by one nucleotide. The rearrangement links TRBV6-6 to TRBJ2-5; 9 bases line up with TRBD2. CDR1 is MNHNY, CDR2 SVGAGI, per germline (reference sequence). This CDR3 is built from 13 residues. DNA for the CDR3: TGTGTCAGCAGCGGCGGGAGGGGGGAGACCCAGTACTTC. This translates into CVSSGGRGETQYF.